This TCR beta chain was documented in a study of CD8+CD57+ T cells in acquired aplastic anemia. About this clonotype itself: At one boundary the junction diverges from the germline segment, which might be a read error.

This CDR3 comprises 17 residues. Germline CDR1 reads SGHAT; CDR2 reads FQNNGV. Genomic DNA, the template, was used for profiling of the TCR beta VDJ and CDR3. TCRdb redid the calling of the reads with MiXCR, one entry per CDR3 protein. In the table there are 150,000 to 200,000 distinct CDR3 sequences, roughly 47% of which are singletons. The source is a human donor in good health. This chain connects TRBV11-2 to TRBJ2-1; D is possibly TRBD2 (6 bases). Sequencing input: sorted CD4+, CD8+, or CD8+CD57+ T cells (not recorded which) from PBMCs. CDR3 DNA sequence: TGTGCCAGCAGCTTAGGGGCAAGTAGCGGACCATACAATGGGCAGTTCTTC. It is translated as CASSLGASSGPYNGQFF.